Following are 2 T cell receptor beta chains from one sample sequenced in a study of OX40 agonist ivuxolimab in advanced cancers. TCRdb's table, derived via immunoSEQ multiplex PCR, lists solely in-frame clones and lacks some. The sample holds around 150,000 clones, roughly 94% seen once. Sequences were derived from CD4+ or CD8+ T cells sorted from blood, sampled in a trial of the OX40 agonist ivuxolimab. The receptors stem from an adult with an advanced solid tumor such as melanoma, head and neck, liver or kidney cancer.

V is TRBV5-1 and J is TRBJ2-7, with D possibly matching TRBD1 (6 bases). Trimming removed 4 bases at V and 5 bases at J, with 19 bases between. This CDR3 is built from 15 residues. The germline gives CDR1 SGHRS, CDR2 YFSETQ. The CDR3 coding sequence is TGCGCCAGCAGCGGTCCCTGGGGGCGCGACAACGAGCAGTACTTC. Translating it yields CASSGPWGRDNEQYF. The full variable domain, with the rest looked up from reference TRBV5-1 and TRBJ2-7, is KAGVTQTPRYLIKTRGQQVTLSCSPISGHRSVSWYQQTPGQGLQFLFEYFSETQRNKGNFPGRFSGRQFSNSRSEMNVSTLELGDSALYLCASSGPWGRDNEQYFGPGTRLTVT.

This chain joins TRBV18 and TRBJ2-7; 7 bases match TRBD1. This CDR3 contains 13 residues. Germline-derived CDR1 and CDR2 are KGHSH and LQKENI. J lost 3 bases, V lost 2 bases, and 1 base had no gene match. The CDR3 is CASSPAGGYEQYF. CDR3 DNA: TGTGCCAGCTCACCAGCAGGGGGCTACGAGCAGTACTTC.